Shown below are 4 T cell receptor beta chains from a single sample sequenced in a study of beta chain features in type 1 diabetes. The investigators reverse transcribed all of the isolated RNA, so they sequenced expressed TCRB transcripts. The method was immunoSEQ multiplex PCR; TCRdb's version includes in-frame clones alone and lacks a portion of them. This sample has around 50,000 clones; around 40% occur once, and the top ten carry approximately 0.13%. Their cognate antigens are unknown. Regarding the study as a whole: TCRB CDR3 length was moderately but significantly reduced in all four CD4+ subsets of Type 1 diabetes patients.

Source material: stem cell memory CD4+ T cells from blood. These receptor sequences come from a man aged 25-45 years with type 1 diabetes.

CDR3 sequence: CASSTGTDPFNEQFF. The CDR3 DNA follows: TGCGCCAGCAGCACCGGGACAGACCCGTTCAATGAGCAGTTCTTC. This chain connects TRBV5-1 to TRBJ2-1; TRBD1 matches 7 bases. V was pared by 4 bases and J by 6 bases, with 10 bases of the junction left unmatched. CDR3 length: 15 residues. CDR1 is SGHRS, CDR2 YFSETQ, per germline.

This chain connects TRBV7-2 to TRBJ1-1; D is unclear. The CDR3 is made up of 13 amino acids. The germline gives CDR1 SGHTA, CDR2 FQGNSA. The ends were cut back, 2 bases at V and 1 base at J, with 5 bases in the middle. The CDR3 sequence: CASSLLRNTEAFF. The CDR3 DNA reads TGTGCCAGCAGCTTACTTCGGAACACTGAAGCTTTCTTT.

DNA of the CDR3: TGTGCCAGCAGCACCCAGACAGGGAGCTCCTACGAGCAGTACTTC. Protein sequence: CASSTQTGSSYEQYF. This chain joins TRBV7-2 and TRBJ2-7; 7 positions agree with TRBD1. This CDR3 contains 15 residues. The V gene end was trimmed by 5 bases and the J gene end by 0 bases; junction bases not matched to a gene: 7. Germline values: CDR1 SGHTA, CDR2 FQGNSA. The complete variable domain, with remaining parts taken from reference TRBV7-2 and TRBJ2-7, reads GAGVSQSPSNKVTEKGKDVELRCDPISGHTALYWYRQSLGQGLEFLIYFQGNSAPDKSGLPSDRFSAERTGGSVSTLTIQRTQQEDSAVYLCASSTQTGSSYEQYFGPGTRLTVT.

This clone was recorded a few times. This chain uses TRBV29-1 with TRBJ2-7; 8 nucleotides match TRBD2. This CDR3 is 13 amino acids long. Germline CDR1 and CDR2: SQVTM and ANQGSEA. CDR3 DNA sequence: TGCAGTGCTTCGGGACTAGAGTCCTACGAGCAGTACTTC. As protein: CSASGLESYEQYF.